This TCR beta chain was sequenced during a study of beta chain features in type 1 diabetes. About this clone: Its antigen is still unknown.

Study-level findings and limits: Insertion counts at VDJ junctions were lower in type 1 diabetes patients, who also showed more deletions there. Cells expressing TCR highly could be over-represented by cDNA sequencing.

Per germline, CDR1 SGHDN and CDR2 FVKESK. Between the trimmed V and J ends, which lost 3 bases and 0 bases, there was a span of 12 bases. The CDR3 length is 16 residues. The whole isolated RNA underwent reverse transcription, so sequencing captured expressed TCRB transcripts. Measured with immunoSEQ multiplex PCR; TCRdb has only the in-frame clones, and not every one. The table records about 360,000 clones, around 12% of them present only once. This receptor was identified in a young man in good health. The sample was naive CD4+ T cells from blood. The chain has TRBV14 and TRBJ1-3, with D perhaps matching TRBD1 (6 bases). CDR3: CASSHRTVYSGNTIYF. The CDR3 DNA reads TGTGCCAGCAGCCACAGGACAGTTTACTCTGGAAACACCATATATTTT. The full variable domain, rest sourced from reference TRBV14 and TRBJ1-3, is EAGVTQFPSHSVIEKGQTVTLRCDPISGHDNLYWYRRVMGKEIKFLLHFVKESKQDESGMPNNRFLAERTGGTYSTLKVQPAELEDSGVYFCASSHRTVYSGNTIYFGEGSWLTVV.